What follows are 3 T cell receptor beta chains derived from one specimen sequenced in a study of shared clonotypes between healthy human individuals. The repertoire was sequenced with immunoSEQ multiplex PCR; TCRdb's copy has only in-frame clones and lacks some. Of about 1.1 million clones listed, 77% are singletons. The sample taken for sequencing was memory CD4+ T cells from PBMCs. The subset denotes: CD45RA-negative fraction. The receptor set was obtained from a man between 18 and 35 years old in good health. Some clones in this sample may be carry-over from other donors' samples.

In its sample, this clone was seen a few times. This chain links TRBV7-3 with TRBJ2-1; no clear D. Germline V CDR1 and CDR2: SGHTA, FQGTGA. Deletions cut 5 bases from V and 0 bases from J, with 11 bases between. The CDR3 loop spans 15 amino acids. The CDR3 coding sequence is TGTGCCAGCAGCCCGACATATAGCTCCTACAATGAGCAGTTCTTC. Its protein product is CASSPTYSSYNEQFF.

Comment on this clone: Other DNA sequences in this specimen translate into the identical CDR3. The chain employs TRBV28 and TRBJ1-5; possibly TRBD1 for D (6 bases). The V gene's germline CDR1 is MDHEN and CDR2 SYDVKM. V lost 9 bases to trimming and J lost 2 bases, with 11 bases between them. The CDR3 runs 13 residues. For the CDR3, the DNA is TGTGCCAGTTCGAGGGGGGGCAATCAGCCCCAGCATTTT. This sequence encodes CASSRGGNQPQHF.

The chain recombines TRBV25-1 with TRBJ2-5, with D tentatively TRBD2 (7 bases). Germline values: CDR1 MGHDK, CDR2 SYGVNS. The V and J ends lost 4 bases and 5 bases respectively, with 11 bases between them. The CDR3 extends over 13 amino acids. CDR3 nucleotides: TGTGCCAGCAGTGGGGGGGGCAGGGAGACCCAGTACTTC. Protein: CASSGGGRETQYF.